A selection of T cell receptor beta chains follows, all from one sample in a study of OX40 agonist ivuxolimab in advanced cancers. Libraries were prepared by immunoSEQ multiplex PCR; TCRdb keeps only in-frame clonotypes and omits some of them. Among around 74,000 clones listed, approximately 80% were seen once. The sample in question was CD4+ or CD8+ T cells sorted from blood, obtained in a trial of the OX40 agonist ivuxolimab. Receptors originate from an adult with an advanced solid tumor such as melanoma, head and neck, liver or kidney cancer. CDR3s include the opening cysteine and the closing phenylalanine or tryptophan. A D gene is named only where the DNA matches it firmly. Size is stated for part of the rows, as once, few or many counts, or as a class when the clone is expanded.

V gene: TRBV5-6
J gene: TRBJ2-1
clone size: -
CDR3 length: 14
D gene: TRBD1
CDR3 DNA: TGTGCCAGCATCCAGGGGGCGCGAGACAATGAGCAGTTCTTC
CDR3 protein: CASIQGARDNEQFF

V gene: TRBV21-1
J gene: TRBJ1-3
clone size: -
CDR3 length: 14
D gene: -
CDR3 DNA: TGTGCCAGCAGCAAAGTAGACGGCGGAAACACCATATATTTT
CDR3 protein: CASSKVDGGNTIYF

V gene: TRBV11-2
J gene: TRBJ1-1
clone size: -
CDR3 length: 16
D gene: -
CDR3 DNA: TGTGCCAGCAGCTTAGAGTTCGGAAAGATGAACACTGAAGCTTTCTTT
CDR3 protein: CASSLEFGKMNTEAFF

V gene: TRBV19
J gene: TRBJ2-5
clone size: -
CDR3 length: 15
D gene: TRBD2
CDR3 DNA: TGTGCCAGTAGTATAGCGGGGGGGGGCCGAGAGACCCAGTACTTC
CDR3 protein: CASSIAGGGRETQYF

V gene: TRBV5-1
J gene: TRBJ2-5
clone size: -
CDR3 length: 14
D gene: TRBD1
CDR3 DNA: TGCGCCAGCAGCTCAGAGACAGGGCGAGAGACCCAGTACTTC
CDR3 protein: CASSSETGRETQYF

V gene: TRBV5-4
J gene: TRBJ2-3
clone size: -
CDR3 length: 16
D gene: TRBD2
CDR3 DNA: TGTGCCAGCAGCTTGCGCCTAGCGGCTAGCACAGATACGCAGTATTTT
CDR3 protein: CASSLRLAASTDTQYF

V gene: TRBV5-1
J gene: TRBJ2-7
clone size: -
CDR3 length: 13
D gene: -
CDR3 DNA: TGCGCCAGCAGCTTGGTTTCAGGGAACGAGCAGTACTTC
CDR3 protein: CASSLVSGNEQYF

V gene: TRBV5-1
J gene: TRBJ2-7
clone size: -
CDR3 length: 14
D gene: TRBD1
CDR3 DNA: TGCGCCAGCAGCTCCCAGGACAGGGCCTACGAGCAGTACTTC
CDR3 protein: CASSSQDRAYEQYF

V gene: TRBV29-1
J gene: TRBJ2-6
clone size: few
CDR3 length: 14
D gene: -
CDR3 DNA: TGCAGCGTTGATGAGTCTTCTGGGGCCAACGTCCTGACTTTC
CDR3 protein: CSVDESSGANVLTF

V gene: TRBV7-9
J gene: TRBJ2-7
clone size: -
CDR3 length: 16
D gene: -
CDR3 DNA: TGTGCCAGCAGCTTTATTGGGGGCAGAACCTCCTACGAGCAGTACTTC
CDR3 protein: CASSFIGGRTSYEQYF

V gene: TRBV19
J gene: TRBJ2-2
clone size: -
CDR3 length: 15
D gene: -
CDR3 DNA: TGTGCCAGTAGTATAGATCTTATTAACACCGGGGAGCTGTTTTTT
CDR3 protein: CASSIDLINTGELFF

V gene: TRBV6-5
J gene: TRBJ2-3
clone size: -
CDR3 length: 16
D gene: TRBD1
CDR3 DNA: TGTGCCAGCAGTTACGTCAGGGGGCGAGGCACAGATACGCAGTATTTT
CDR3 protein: CASSYVRGRGTDTQYF

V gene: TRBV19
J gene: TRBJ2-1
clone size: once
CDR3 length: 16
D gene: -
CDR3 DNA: TGTGCCAGTCGCTTATCGGCAGGGGCTGGTTACAATGAGCAGTTCTTC
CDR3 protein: CASRLSAGAGYNEQFF

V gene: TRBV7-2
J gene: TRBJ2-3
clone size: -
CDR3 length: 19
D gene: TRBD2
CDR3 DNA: TGTGCCAGCAGCCCCTCTCGGAGCGGGGGGATCCTTAGCACAGATACGCAGTATTTT
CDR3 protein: CASSPSRSGGILSTDTQYF

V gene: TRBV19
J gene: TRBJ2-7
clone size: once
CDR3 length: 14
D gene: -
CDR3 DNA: TGTGCCAGTAGGCTCCGGGCCGGGATTTACGAGCAGTACTTC
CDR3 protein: CASRLRAGIYEQYF

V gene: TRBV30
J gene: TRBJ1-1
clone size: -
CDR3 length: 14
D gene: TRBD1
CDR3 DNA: TGTGCCTGGAAACCGGGACAGAGGAACACTGAAGCTTTCTTT
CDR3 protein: CAWKPGQRNTEAFF

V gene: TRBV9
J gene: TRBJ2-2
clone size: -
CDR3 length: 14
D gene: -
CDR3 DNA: TGTGCCAGCAGCGTAAACACGAACACCGGGGAGCTGTTTTTT
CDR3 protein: CASSVNTNTGELFF

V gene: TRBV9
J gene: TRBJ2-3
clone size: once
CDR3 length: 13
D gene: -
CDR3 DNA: TGTGCCAGCAGCACTAGGTTTTCAGATACGCAGTATTTT
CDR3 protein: CASSTRFSDTQYF

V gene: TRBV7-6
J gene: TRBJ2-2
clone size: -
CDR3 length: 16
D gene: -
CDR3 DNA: TGTGCCAGCAGCTTCGGTCCGGCAGGGAACACCGGGGAGCTGTTTTTT
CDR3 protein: CASSFGPAGNTGELFF

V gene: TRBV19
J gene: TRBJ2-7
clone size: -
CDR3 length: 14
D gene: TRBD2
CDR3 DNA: TGTGCCAGTAGTTGGGGAGCGGGAGAGTACGAGCAGTACTTC
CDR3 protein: CASSWGAGEYEQYF

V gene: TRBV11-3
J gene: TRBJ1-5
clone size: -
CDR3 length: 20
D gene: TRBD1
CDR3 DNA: TGTGCCAGCACCAGGAAAAGACAGGGGGCCGAGGTGTATAGCAATCAGCCCCAGCATTTT
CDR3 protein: CASTRKRQGAEVYSNQPQHF

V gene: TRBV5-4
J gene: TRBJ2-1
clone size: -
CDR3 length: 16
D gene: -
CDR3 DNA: TGTGCCAGCAGTTTTTGGATCGAGGCTAGTCGGGATGAGCAGTTCTTC
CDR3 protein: CASSFWIEASRDEQFF

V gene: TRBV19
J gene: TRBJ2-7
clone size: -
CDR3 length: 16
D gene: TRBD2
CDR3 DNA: TGTGCCAGTAGTAGGGGACTAGCGGGGTTTGGAGGCGAGCAGTACTTC
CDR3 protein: CASSRGLAGFGGEQYF

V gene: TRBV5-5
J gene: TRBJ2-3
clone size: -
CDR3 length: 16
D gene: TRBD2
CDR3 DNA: TGTGCCAGCAGCTCGGGACTAGCGGGAGTAACAGATACGCAGTATTTT
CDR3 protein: CASSSGLAGVTDTQYF

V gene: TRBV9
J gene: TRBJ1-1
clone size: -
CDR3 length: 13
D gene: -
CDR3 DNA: TGTGCCAGCAGCGCCGACTTGGACACTGAAGCTTTCTTT
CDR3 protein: CASSADLDTEAFF

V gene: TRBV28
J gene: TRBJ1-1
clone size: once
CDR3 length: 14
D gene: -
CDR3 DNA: TGTGCCAGCAGCAAAACAGGCGCGAACACTGAAGCTTTCTTT
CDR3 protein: CASSKTGANTEAFF

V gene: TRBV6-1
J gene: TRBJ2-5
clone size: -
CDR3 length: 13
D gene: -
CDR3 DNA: TGTGCCAGCAGTCCAGGCCTGAGGGAGACCCAGTACTTC
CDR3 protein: CASSPGLRETQYF

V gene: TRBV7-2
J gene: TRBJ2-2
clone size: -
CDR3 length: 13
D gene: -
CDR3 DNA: TGTGCCAGCAGCCGGGCGGGGACCGGGGAGCTGTTTTTT
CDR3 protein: CASSRAGTGELFF

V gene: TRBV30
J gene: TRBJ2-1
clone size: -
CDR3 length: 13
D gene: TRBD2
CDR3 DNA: TGTGCCTGGAGGAGGGGAGCGGGAGTTGAGCAGTTCTTC
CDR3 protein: CAWRRGAGVEQFF

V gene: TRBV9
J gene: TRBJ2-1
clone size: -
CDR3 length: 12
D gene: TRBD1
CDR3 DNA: TGTGCCAGCAGCGCCCGGGACAGTGAGCAGTTCTTC
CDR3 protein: CASSARDSEQFF

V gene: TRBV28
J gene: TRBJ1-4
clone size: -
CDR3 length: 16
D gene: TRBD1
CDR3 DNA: TGTGCCAGCAGTTTGACCCGGGACAGGGCTAATGAAAAACTGTTTTTT
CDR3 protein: CASSLTRDRANEKLFF

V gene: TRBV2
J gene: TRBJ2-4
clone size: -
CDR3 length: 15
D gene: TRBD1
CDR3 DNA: TGTGCCAGCAGGGGGACAGGGATCACCAAAAACATTCAGTACTTC
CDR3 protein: CASRGTGITKNIQYF

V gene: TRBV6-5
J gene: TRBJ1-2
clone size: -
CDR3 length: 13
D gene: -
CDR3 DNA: TGTGCCAGCTTACAAAGGCCAAACTATGGCTACACCTTC
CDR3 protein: CASLQRPNYGYTF

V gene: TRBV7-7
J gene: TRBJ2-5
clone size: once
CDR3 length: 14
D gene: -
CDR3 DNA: TGTGCCAGCAGCCCGCAACAGGGGAGGGAGACCCAGTACTTC
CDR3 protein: CASSPQQGRETQYF

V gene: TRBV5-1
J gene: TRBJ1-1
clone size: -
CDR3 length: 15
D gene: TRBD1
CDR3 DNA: TGCGCCAGCAGCACCGCCGGGACAGGGGGCCGGGGTGCTTTCTTT
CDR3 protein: CASSTAGTGGRGAFF

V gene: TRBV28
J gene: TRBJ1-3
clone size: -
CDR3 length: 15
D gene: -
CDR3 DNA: TGTGCCAGCAGTTTGAGGGGGTGGACTGGAAACACCATATATTTT
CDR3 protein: CASSLRGWTGNTIYF

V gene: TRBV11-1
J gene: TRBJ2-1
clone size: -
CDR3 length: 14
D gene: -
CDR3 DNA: TGTGCCAGCAGCTTAGACTCCCGACCTGGTGAGCAGTTCTTC
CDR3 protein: CASSLDSRPGEQFF

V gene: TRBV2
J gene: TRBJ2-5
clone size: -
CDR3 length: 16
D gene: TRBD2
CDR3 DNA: TGTGCCAGCTGTGAAGGAGCGGGGGGGTCCTATTGGACCCAGTACTTC
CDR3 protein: CASCEGAGGSYWTQYF

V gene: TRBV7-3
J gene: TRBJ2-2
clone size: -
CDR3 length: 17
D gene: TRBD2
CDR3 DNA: TGTGCCAGCACCCCCCACGCAGGACTAGCGGGTACCGGGGAGCTGTTTTTT
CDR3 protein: CASTPHAGLAGTGELFF

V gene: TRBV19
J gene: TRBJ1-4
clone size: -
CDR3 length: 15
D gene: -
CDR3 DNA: TGTGCCAGTAGTCCCCCTCGAATTGCTAATGAAAAACTGTTTTTT
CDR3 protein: CASSPPRIANEKLFF

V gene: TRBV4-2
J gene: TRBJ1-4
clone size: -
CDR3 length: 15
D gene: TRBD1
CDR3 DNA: TGTGCCAGCAGCGCCCGGGACAGCTCTAATGAAAAACTGTTTTTT
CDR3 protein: CASSARDSSNEKLFF

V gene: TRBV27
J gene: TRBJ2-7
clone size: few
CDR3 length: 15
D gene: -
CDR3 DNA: TGTGCCAGCAGTTTAGAGCCGCAGGCCCCCTACGAGCAGTACTTC
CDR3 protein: CASSLEPQAPYEQYF

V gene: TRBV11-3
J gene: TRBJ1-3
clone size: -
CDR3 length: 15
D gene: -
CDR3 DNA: TGTGCCAGCAGCCTGGGGACCGTCCCTGGAAACACCATATATTTT
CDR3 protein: CASSLGTVPGNTIYF

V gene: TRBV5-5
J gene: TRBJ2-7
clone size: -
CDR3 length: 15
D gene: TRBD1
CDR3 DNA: TGTGCCAGCAGCAGGTCGGGACAGGGGTCCTACGAGCAGTACTTC
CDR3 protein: CASSRSGQGSYEQYF

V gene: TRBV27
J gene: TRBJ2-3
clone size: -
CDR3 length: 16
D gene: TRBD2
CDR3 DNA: TGTGCCAGCAGTCCAGCGGGGAGGACTAGCACAGATACGCAGTATTTT
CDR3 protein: CASSPAGRTSTDTQYF

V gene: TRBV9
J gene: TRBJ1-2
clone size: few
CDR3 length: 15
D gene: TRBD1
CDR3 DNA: TGTGCCAGCAGCGGGCCCAGAAGGGGGCGTGATGGCTACACCTTC
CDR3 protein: CASSGPRRGRDGYTF

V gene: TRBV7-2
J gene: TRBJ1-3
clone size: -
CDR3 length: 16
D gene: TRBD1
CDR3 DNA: TGTGCCAGCAGCCCCAGTGGCGGGACAGCTGGAAACACCATATATTTT
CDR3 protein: CASSPSGGTAGNTIYF

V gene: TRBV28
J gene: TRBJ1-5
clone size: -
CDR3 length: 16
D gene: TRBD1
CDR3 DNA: TGTGCCAGCAGAAGATCCAGACAGGGAGGCAATCAGCCCCAGCATTTT
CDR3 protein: CASRRSRQGGNQPQHF

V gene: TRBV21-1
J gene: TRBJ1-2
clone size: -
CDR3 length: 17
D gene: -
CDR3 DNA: TGTGCCAGCAGCAAACGACGGACAGGAACAATAGGCTATGGCTACACCTTC
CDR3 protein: CASSKRRTGTIGYGYTF

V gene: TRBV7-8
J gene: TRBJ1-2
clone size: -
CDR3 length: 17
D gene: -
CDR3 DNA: TGTGCCAGCAGCTTATTTCCGGGCCCGGCGGGGGATTCTGGCTACACCTTC
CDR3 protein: CASSLFPGPAGDSGYTF

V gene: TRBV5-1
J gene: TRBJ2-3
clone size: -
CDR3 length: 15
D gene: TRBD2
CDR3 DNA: TGCGCCAGCAGCCCGACTAGCGGGAGACCAGATACGCAGTATTTT
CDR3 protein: CASSPTSGRPDTQYF

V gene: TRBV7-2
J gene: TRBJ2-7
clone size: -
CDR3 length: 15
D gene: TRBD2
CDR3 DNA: TGTGCCAGCAGCTTTTCCCGTCTAGCGGGTGACGAGCAGTACTTC
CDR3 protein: CASSFSRLAGDEQYF

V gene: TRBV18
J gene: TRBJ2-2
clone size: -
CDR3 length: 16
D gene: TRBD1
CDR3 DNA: TGTGCCAGCTCACCAAGGCCAGGGGGTGGAACCGGGGAGCTGTTTTTT
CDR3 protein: CASSPRPGGGTGELFF

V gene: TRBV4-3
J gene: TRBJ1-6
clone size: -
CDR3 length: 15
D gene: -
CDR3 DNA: TGCGCCAGCAGCCAAGTACCGCAGGGAGGTTCACCCCTCCACTTT
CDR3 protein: CASSQVPQGGSPLHF

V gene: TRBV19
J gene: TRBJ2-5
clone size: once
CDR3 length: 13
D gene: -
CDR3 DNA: TGTGCCAGTAGTATATCCTACCAAGAGACCCAGTACTTC
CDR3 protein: CASSISYQETQYF

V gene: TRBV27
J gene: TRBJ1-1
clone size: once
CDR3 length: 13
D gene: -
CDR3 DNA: TGTGCCAGCAGTTTAAGGGGAGGAGGTGAAGCTTTCTTT
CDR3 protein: CASSLRGGGEAFF

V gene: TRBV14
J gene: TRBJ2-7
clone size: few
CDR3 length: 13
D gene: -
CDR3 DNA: TGTGCCAGCAGCCCTCAGATTTCCTACGAGCAGTACTTC
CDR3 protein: CASSPQISYEQYF